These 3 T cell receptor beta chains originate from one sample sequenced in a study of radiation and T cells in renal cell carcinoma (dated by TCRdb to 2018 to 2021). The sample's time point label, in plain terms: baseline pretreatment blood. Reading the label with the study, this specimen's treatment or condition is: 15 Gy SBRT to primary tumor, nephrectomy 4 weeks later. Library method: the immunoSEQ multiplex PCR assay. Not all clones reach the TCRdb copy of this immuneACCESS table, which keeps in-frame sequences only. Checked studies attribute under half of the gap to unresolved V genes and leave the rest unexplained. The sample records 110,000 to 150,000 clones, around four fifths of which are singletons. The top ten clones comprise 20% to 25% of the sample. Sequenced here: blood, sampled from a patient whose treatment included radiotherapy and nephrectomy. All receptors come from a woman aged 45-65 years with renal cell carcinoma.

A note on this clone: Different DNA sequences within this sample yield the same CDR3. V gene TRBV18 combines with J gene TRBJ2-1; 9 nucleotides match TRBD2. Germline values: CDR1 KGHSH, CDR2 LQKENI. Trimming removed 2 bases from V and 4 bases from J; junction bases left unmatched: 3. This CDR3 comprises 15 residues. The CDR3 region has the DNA TGTGCCAGCTCACCAGCGGGAGGGCCTTACAATGAGCAGTTCTTC. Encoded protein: CASSPAGGPYNEQFF.

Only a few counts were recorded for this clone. The CDR3 protein is CASSPIDRANQPQHF. CDR3 sequence (DNA): TGTGCCAGTAGTCCTATCGACAGGGCTAATCAGCCCCAGCATTTT. This chain connects TRBV19 to TRBJ1-5, with 7 bases lining up with TRBD1. The ends lost 5 bases at V and 4 bases at J; junction bases unmatched: 8. Germline V CDR1 and CDR2: LNHDA, SQIVND (reference sequence). This CDR3 contains 15 residues.

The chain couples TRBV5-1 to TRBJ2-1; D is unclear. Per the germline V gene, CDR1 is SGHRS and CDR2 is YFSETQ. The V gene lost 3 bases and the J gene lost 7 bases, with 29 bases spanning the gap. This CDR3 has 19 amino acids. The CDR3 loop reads CASSSADFPRLPHSNEQFF. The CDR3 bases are TGCGCCAGCAGCTCGGCAGATTTCCCCAGGCTCCCTCATAGTAATGAGCAGTTCTTC.